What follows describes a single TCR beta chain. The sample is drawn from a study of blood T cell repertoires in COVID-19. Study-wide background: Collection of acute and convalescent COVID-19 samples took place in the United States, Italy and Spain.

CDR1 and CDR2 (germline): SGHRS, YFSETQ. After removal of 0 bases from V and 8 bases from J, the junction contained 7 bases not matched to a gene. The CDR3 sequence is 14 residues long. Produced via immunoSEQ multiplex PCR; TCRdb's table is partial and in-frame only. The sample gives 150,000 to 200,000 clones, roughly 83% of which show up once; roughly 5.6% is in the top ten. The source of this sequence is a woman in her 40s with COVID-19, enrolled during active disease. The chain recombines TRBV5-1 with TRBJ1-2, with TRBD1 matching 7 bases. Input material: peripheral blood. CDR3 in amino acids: CASSLGQGYGGYTF. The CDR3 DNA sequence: TGCGCCAGCAGCTTGGGACAGGGATACGGCGGCTACACCTTC.